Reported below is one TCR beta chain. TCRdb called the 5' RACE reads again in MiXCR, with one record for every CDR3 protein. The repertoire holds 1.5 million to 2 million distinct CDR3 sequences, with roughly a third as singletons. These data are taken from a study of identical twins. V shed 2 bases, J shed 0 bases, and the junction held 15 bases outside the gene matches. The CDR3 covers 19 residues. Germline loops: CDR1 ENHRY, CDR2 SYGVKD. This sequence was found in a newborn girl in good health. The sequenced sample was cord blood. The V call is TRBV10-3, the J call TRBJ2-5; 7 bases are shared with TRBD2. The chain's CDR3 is CAISEAGTGGIWYQETQYF. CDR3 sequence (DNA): TGTGCCATCAGTGAGGCCGGGACCGGGGGGATTTGGTACCAAGAGACCCAGTACTTC.